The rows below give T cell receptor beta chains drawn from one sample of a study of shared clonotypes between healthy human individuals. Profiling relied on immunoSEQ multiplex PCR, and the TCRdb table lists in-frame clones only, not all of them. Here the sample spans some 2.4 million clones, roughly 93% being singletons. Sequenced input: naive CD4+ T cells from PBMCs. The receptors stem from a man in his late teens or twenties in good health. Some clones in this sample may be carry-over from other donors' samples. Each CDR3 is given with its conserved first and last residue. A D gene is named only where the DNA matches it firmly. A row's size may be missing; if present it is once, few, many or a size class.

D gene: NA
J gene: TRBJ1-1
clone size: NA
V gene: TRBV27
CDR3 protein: CASRGQFPWNTEAFF
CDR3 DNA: TGTGCCAGCAGAGGCCAGTTTCCTTGGAACACTGAAGCTTTCTTT

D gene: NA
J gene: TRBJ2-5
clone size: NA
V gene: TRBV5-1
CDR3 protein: CASSLVGSGGQETQYF
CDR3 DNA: TGCGCCAGCAGCTTGGTAGGTAGCGGAGGCCAAGAGACCCAGTACTTC

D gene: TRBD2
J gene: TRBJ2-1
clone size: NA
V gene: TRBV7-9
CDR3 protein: CASSPLGRASGSEQFF
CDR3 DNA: TGTGCCAGCAGCCCCCTCGGGAGGGCCTCAGGCAGTGAGCAGTTCTTC

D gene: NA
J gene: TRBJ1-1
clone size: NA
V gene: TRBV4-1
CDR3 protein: CASSPPLGRFTEAFF
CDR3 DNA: TGCGCCAGCAGCCCCCCGCTTGGCAGGTTCACTGAAGCTTTCTTT

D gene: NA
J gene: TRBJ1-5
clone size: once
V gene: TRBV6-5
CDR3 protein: CASSGGAGQPQHF
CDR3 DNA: TGTGCCAGCAGTGGAGGCGCAGGGCAGCCCCAGCATTTT

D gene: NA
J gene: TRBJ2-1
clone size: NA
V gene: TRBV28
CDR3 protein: CASSWSKGGSYNEQFF
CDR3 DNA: TGTGCCAGCAGTTGGAGTAAGGGGGGTTCCTACAATGAGCAGTTCTTC

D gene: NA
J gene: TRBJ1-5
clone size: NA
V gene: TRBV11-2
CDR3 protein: CASSPQDTSNQPQHF
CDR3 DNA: TGTGCCAGCAGCCCGCAAGACACCTCAAATCAGCCCCAGCATTTT

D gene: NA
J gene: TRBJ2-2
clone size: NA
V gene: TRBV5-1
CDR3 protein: CASSLVRENTGELFF
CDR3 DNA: TGCGCCAGCAGCTTGGTCAGAGAGAACACCGGGGAGCTGTTTTTT

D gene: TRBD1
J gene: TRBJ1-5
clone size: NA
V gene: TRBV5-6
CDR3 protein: CASSLWDRANQPQHF
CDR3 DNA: TGTGCCAGCAGCTTGTGGGACAGGGCCAATCAGCCCCAGCATTTT

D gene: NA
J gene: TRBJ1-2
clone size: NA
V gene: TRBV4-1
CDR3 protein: CASSQGLMARGADYGYTF
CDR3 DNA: TGCGCCAGCAGCCAGGGCCTTATGGCGAGGGGCGCTGACTATGGCTACACCTTC

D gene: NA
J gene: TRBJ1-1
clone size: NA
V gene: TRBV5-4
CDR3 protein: CASSLPLQMNTEAFF
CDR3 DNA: TGTGCCAGCAGCTTGCCGCTACAGATGAACACTGAAGCTTTCTTT

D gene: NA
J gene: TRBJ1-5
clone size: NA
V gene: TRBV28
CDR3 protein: CASSLREGRHF
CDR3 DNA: TGTGCCAGCAGTCTTCGGGAGGGCCGACATTTT

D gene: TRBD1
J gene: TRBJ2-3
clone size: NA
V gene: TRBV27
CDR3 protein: CASRAGTGPQSSTDTQYF
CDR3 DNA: TGTGCCAGCAGAGCCGGGACAGGCCCCCAGTCTAGCACAGATACGCAGTATTTT

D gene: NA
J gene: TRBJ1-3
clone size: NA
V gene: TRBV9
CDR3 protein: CASSVDNRVPGNTIYF
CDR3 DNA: TGTGCCAGCAGCGTAGACAACAGGGTGCCTGGAAACACCATATATTTT

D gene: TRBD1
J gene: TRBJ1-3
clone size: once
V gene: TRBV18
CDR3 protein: CASSLRPGQGSDTIYF
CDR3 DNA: TGTGCCAGCTCACTAAGGCCGGGACAGGGATCAGACACCATATATTTT

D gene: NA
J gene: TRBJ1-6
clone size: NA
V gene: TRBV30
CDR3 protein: CAWSEWGDNSPLHF
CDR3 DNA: TGTGCCTGGAGTGAATGGGGGGATAATTCACCCCTCCACTTT

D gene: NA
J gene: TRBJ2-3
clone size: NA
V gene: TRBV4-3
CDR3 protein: CASSSRGTDTQYF
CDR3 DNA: TGCGCCAGCTCCTCGAGGGGGACAGATACGCAGTATTTT

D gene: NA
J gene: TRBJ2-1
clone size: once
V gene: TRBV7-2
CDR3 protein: CASSHRGLGDNEQFF
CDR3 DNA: TGTGCCAGCAGCCACAGGGGACTAGGGGACAATGAGCAGTTCTTC

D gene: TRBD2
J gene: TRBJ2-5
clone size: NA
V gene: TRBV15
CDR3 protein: CATSRYRRLAQNQETQYF
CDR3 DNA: TGTGCCACCAGCAGATATCGAAGACTAGCGCAGAATCAAGAGACCCAGTACTTC

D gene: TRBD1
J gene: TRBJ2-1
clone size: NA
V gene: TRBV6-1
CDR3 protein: CASSDPPGTGGFNEQFF
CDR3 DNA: TGTGCCAGCAGTGACCCCCCCGGGACAGGGGGTTTCAATGAGCAGTTCTTC

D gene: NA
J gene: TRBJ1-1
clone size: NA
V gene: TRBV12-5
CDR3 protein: CASGLSNLNTEAFF
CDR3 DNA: TGTGCTAGTGGTTTGAGCAACCTGAACACTGAAGCTTTCTTT

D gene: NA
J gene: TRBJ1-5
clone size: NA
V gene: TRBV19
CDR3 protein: CASTKQNNQPQHF
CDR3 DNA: TGTGCCAGTACTAAACAGAATAATCAGCCCCAGCATTTT

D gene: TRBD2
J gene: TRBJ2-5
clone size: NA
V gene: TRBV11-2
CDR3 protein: CASSLSWGGETQYF
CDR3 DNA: TGTGCCAGCAGCTTATCGTGGGGGGGAGAGACCCAGTACTTC

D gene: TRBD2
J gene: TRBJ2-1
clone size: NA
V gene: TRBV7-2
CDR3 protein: CASSPDGREGFYEQFF
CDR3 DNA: TGTGCCAGCAGCCCGGACGGGCGGGAGGGCTTTTATGAGCAGTTCTTC

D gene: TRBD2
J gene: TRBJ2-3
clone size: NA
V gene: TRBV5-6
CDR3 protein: CASSPGGGIPDTQYF
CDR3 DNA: TGTGCCAGCAGCCCAGGCGGGGGGATCCCAGATACGCAGTATTTT

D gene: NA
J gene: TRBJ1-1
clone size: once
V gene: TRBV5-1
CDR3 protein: CASSLKGAGTEAFF
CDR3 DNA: TGCGCCAGCAGCTTGAAAGGGGCTGGAACTGAAGCTTTCTTT

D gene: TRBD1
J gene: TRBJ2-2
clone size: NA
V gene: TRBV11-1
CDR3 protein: CASSEGAQLTGELFF
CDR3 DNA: TGTGCCAGCAGCGAGGGGGCACAGCTCACCGGGGAGCTGTTTTTT

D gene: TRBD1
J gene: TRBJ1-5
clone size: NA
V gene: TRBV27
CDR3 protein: CASSFRDRGRNQPQHF
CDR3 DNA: TGTGCCAGCAGTTTCCGGGACAGGGGGAGGAATCAGCCCCAGCATTTT

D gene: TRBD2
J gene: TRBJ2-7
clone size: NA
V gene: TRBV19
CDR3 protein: CASSIEGLAVYEQYF
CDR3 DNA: TGTGCCAGTAGTATAGAGGGGCTAGCGGTCTACGAGCAGTACTTC

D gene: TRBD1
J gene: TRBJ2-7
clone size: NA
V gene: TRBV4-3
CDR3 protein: CASSHVGQGSYEQYF
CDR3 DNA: TGCGCCAGCAGCCACGTAGGACAGGGCTCCTACGAGCAGTACTTC

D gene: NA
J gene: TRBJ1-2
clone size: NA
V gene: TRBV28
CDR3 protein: CASSGQRLYGYTF
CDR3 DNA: TGTGCCAGCAGTGGACAGCGCCTCTATGGCTACACCTTC

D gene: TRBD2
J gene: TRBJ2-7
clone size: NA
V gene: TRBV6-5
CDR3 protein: CASSYLSGSSYEQYF
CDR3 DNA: TGTGCCAGCAGTTATCTAAGCGGGAGCTCCTACGAGCAGTACTTC

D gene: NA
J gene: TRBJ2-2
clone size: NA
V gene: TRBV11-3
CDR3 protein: CASSLAWPGQNTGELFF
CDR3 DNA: TGTGCCAGCAGCTTAGCATGGCCAGGACAGAACACCGGGGAGCTGTTTTTT

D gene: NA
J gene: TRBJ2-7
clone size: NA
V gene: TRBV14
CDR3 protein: CASSQAVRGRPYEQYF
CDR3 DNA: TGTGCCAGCAGCCAAGCTGTCCGCGGACGCCCCTACGAGCAGTACTTC

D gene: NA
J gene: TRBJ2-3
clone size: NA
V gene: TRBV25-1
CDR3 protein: CASNGPLITDTQYF
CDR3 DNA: TGTGCCAGCAACGGACCGCTAATCACAGATACGCAGTATTTT

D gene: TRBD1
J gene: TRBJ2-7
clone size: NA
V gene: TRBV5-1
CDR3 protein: CASSETGGGYEQYF
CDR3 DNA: TGCGCCAGCAGCGAGACAGGGGGCGGGTACGAGCAGTACTTC

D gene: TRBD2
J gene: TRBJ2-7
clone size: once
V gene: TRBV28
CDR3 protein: CASSRPGLAGVIYEQYF
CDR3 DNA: TGTGCCAGCAGCCGACCCGGACTAGCGGGAGTGATCTACGAGCAGTACTTC

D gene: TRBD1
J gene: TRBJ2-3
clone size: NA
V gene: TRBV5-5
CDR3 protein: CASSHPGGDTQYF
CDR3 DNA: TGTGCCAGCAGCCATCCAGGGGGAGATACGCAGTATTTT

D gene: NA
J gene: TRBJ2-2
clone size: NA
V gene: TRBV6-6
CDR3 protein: CASSKGVSTTGELFF
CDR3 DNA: TGTGCCAGCAGTAAAGGGGTCTCCACCACCGGGGAGCTGTTTTTT

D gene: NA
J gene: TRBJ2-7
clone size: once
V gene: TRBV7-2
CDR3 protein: CASSITGGNYEQYF
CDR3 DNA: TGTGCCAGCAGCATAACCGGCGGAAACTACGAGCAGTACTTC

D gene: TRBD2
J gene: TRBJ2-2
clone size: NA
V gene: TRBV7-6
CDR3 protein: CASSFQRESGELFF
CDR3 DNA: TGTGCCAGCAGCTTTCAGCGGGAGTCCGGGGAGCTGTTTTTT

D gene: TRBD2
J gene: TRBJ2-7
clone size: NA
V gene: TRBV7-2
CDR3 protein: CASSSRTSVIYEQYF
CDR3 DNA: TGTGCCAGCAGCTCACGGACTAGCGTCATCTACGAGCAGTACTTC

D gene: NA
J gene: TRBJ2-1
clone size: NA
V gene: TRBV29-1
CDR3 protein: CSVSGSTGDEQFF
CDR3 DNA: TGCAGCGTATCCGGGTCCACTGGGGATGAGCAGTTCTTC

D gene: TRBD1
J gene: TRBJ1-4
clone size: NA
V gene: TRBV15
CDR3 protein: CATSPRQGPGEKLFF
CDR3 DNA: TGTGCCACCAGCCCTCGACAGGGGCCCGGCGAAAAACTGTTTTTT